This T cell receptor (beta chain) was captured in a study of regulatory T cells in long-lasting Graves disease. General study points: Favored gene segments in persistent disease were TRBV28, TRBJ1-2 and TRBJ2-5. Having few samples may have compromised the accuracy.

For TCR beta, libraries came from iRepertoire HTBI primers and Arm-PCR of CDR3 regions. TCRdb passed the multiplex PCR reads through MiXCR, listing each CDR3 protein once. The data show 300,000 or so distinct CDR3 sequences, with about 20% seen just once and less than 30% held by the top ten. This clonotype was counted between two and nine times. Antigen: not known. At one end, the junction sequence differs from germline, possibly due to a read error. This CDR3 has 14 residues. The germline V gene has CDR1 SGHRS and CDR2 YFSETQ. Indicated time point: persistent/refractory GD, antithyroid drugs over 5 years with positive TRAb. Preparation of the TCR library used RNA extracted from PBMCs. Patients hailed from an endocrinology department in Xi'an, China.

This sequence was found in a female donor with Graves disease. V and J are TRBV5-1 and TRBJ1-4; D is uncertain. The source material was peripheral blood mononuclear cells (PBMCs), sampled when the disease was refractory, from a patient treated with antithyroid drugs. CDR3 region: CASGLDSSNEKLFF. CDR3 nucleotides: TGCGCCAGCGGCTTGGATAGTTCGAATGAAAAACTGTTTTTT.